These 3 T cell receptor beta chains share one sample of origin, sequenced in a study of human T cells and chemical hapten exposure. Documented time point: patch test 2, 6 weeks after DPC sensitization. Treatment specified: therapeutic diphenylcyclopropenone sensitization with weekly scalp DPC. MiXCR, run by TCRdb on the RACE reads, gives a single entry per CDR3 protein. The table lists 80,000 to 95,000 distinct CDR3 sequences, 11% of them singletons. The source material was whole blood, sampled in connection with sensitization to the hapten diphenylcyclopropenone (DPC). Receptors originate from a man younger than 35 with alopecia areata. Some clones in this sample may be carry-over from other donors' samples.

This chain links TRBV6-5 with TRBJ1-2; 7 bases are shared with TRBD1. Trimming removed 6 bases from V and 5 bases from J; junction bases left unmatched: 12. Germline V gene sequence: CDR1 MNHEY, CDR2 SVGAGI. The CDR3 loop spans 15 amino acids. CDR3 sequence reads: CASSIAGGKLYGYTF. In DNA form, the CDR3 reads TGTGCCAGCAGCATCGCAGGGGGGAAGTTATATGGCTACACCTTC.

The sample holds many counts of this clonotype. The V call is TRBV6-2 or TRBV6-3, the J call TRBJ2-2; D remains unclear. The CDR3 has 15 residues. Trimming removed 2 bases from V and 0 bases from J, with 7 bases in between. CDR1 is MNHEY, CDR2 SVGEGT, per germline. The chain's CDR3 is CASSYSLANTGELFF. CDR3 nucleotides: TGTGCCAGCAGTTACAGTCTAGCGAACACCGGGGAGCTGTTTTTT.

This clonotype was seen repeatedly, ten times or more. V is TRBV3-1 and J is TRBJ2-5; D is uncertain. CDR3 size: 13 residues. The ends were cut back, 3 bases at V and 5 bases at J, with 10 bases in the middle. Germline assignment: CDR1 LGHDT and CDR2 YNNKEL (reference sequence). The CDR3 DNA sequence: TGTGCCAGCAGCCAGAGCCCCGCGGAGACCCAGTACTTC. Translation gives CASSQSPAETQYF.